This T cell receptor beta chain was sequenced for a study of blood T cells in healthy people across ages. This clonotype was detected a few times. With a J-beta primer mix and a sample-barcoded 5' primer, a second PCR ran about 7 to 12 cycles. Via MiXCR, TCRdb re-called the 5' RACE reads, giving one row per CDR3 protein. The data hold approximately 1.5 million distinct CDR3 sequences, with about 35% observed a single time. The specimen sequenced was blood. This clonotype originated in a woman in her 30s in good health.

The CDR3 nucleotides are TGTGCCAGCAGACGACCGGGACAGGGGAATTACAATGAGCAGTTCTTC. It encodes CASRRPGQGNYNEQFF. The rearrangement links TRBV6-6 to TRBJ2-1; TRBD1 agrees at 10 bases. CDR1 and CDR2 (germline): MNHNY, SVGAGI (reference sequence). V shed 6 bases, J shed 4 bases, and the junction held 9 bases outside the gene matches. The CDR3 length is 16 residues.